This T cell receptor (beta chain) comes out of a study of blood T cells in healthy people across ages. Broader study findings: Since the PBMCs were unsorted, naive and antigen-experienced cells could not be conclusively compared. Unknown donor CMV status possibly confounded expanded clonotype changes.

Germline V gene data show CDR1 as SGHRS and CDR2 as YFSETQ. After removal of 0 bases from V and 7 bases from J, the junction contained 8 bases not matched to a gene. This CDR3 has 15 amino acids. Turning to this clonotype: Its antigen remains unidentified.

Each donor supplied approximately 10 milliliters of peripheral blood. Combining a sample-barcoded 5' primer with a J-beta primer mix, a second PCR ran for roughly 7 to 11 cycles. Per sample, CDR3-containing paired-end reads numbered at least 2.5 million. TCRdb re-called the 5' RACE reads through MiXCR, storing one row per CDR3 protein. The table records some 900,000 distinct CDR3 sequences, around 48% of them present only once. The specimen sequenced was blood. The sequence derives from a man under 40 in good health. The V call is TRBV5-1, the J call TRBJ1-2; 8 bases are a match to TRBD1. CDR3: CASSLEVGDRSGYTF. The CDR3, as DNA: TGCGCCAGCAGCTTGGAGGTTGGGGACAGGAGTGGCTACACCTTC.